This TCR beta chain came from a study of blood T cell repertoires in COVID-19 (dated by TCRdb to about 2020). Turning to the overall study: The collaborator samples originated in the United States, Italy and Spain and spanned the acute and convalescent phases of COVID-19. The material from the prospective study consisted of cDNA or gDNA derived from T cells, B-cell-depleted T cells, or PBMCs. Deeply sampled blood TCRbeta repertoires from subjects exposed to, actively infected with, or recovered from COVID-19 were included in the dataset. The repertoires were made available in a free public database intended to serve as a resource for research on the immune response to SARS-CoV-2. The samples were drawn from two sources: the first 160 participants of the ongoing ImmuneRACE study, and 1,000 to 1,500 subjects contributed by 6 global collaborators. Nearly every sample came with metadata listing a de-identified subject ID, COVID-19 status, age in years and sex. HLA class I and class II types, where available, came from metadata supplied by the sample provider rather than from assay-based typing.

TCRbeta CDR3 regions were amplified from genomic DNA by means of the immunoSEQ Assay, a bias-controlled multiplex PCR. From the authors' description of their analysis: The number of nucleated cells in each sample was estimated from the amplification of reference gene primers within the assay. Sequence reads were collapsed and filtered to measure the absolute abundance of every unique TCRbeta CDR3 rearrangement. For each sample, productive Simpson clonality was calculated by taking the square root of Simpson's diversity index across productive rearrangements. TCRdb mirrors the immuneACCESS table, restricted to in-frame sequences. Some clones are absent from its copies; in checked studies, under half trace to an unresolved V gene, and the reason for the others is unknown. V and J calls and clone size follow that table, whereas D and trimming were derived from the DNA. Present in this sample are 200,000 to 300,000 clones, roughly 80% of which were seen just once. The ten largest make up approximately 9.6% of the sample.

Summary of the overall study and its limitations: The quantity of clinical and demographic metadata differed by source and by participant and was supplied without curation.

On this clone: No antigen is known for it. The record has no base qualities; no much larger clone is one base away.

Collaborating institutions collected whole blood in K2EDTA tubes following their own protocols. For TCRbeta analysis, collaborators shipped samples in one of three forms: frozen whole blood, isolated PBMCs, or DNA extracted from either of those sample types. V sheds 3 bases and J sheds 2 bases, leaving 14 bases between their ends. From the cysteine through the phenylalanine, the CDR3 covers 16 amino acids. The retained sequence is limited to the CDR3, 48 bases, with the frame set at the first base. CDR1 and CDR2, looked up from the germline V gene, are SGHTA and FQGNSA. Sequenced material: peripheral blood. The source of this sequence is a woman older than 75 with acute or convalescent COVID-19. This receptor chain uses TRBV7-2 and TRBJ2-1; the D gene is possibly TRBD2, with 6 bases matching. The CDR3 loop reads CASSLSWGVPYNEQFF. The sequenced DNA is TGTGCCAGCAGCTTGAGTTGGGGGGTGCCCTACAATGAGCAGTTCTTC. Extended through the reference TRBV7-2 and TRBJ2-1 proteins, this CDR3 yields the full variable domain: GAGVSQSPSNKVTEKGKDVELRCDPISGHTALYWYRQSLGQGLEFLIYFQGNSAPDKSGLPSDRFSAERTGGSVSTLTIQRTQQEDSAVYLCASSLSWGVPYNEQFFGPGTRLTVL.